A selection of T cell receptor beta chains follows, all from one sample in a study of tumor and adjacent non-tumor tissue in lung cancer. TCRdb ran MiXCR on the multiplex PCR reads and lists one entry per CDR3 protein. The table includes some 100,000 distinct CDR3 sequences, 62% detected once. Sequences were obtained from distant non-tumor lung tissue. The receptors come from a man between 60 and 70 years old with non-small cell lung cancer. Each CDR3 is given with its conserved first and last residue. The D gene is left open where the match is weak. The size of a clone is reported for some rows only, either as once, few or many, or as a class for expanded clones.

CDR3nt	CDR3aa	j_gene	d_gene	v_gene	abundance
TGTGTCAGCAGCCGCCTAGCGGGAGAGCTTGAGCAGTTCTTC	CVSSRLAGELEQFF	TRBJ2-1	TRBD2	TRBV11-3	NA
TGCGCCAGCAGCTTGGCTACCAGGGGAGCAAACCGGGACAGGGGGAGGATCACTGAAGCTTTCTTT	CASSLATRGANRDRGRITEAFF	TRBJ1-1	TRBD1	TRBV5-1	NA
TGTGCCAGCGACCAAGGCGGCACGGACAGGCTACCATTATACGAGCAGTACTTC	CASDQGGTDRLPLYEQYF	TRBJ2-7	TRBD1	TRBV7-9	NA
TGCAGCGTTGGGGCATCTAGCGTGGATTATAATGAGCAGTTCTTC	CSVGASSVDYNEQFF	TRBJ2-1	NA	TRBV29-1	NA
TGTGCCAGCAGTGAACCCCCGGGCGAGCAGTTCTTC	CASSEPPGEQFF	TRBJ2-1	NA	TRBV2	NA
TGTGCCTGGAAACCTCAGTTAGCGGAGTACGAGCAGTACTTC	CAWKPQLAEYEQYF	TRBJ2-7	NA	TRBV30	NA
TGTGCCAGCAGCTCGGCACCCGGGACAGGATATAATTCACCCCTCCACTTT	CASSSAPGTGYNSPLHF	TRBJ1-6	TRBD1	TRBV5-8	NA
TGTGCCAGCAGCTTAGTCTACGGTAGCGGCCTTGAAGTAAATGAACAGTCGTTC	CASSLVYGSGLEVNEQSF	TRBJ2-1	NA	TRBV11-1	NA
TGTGCCAGCAGTGACCAAAGGGGTCTAGCCAAAAACATTCAGTACTTT	CASSDQRGLAKNIQYF	TRBJ2-4	NA	TRBV11-2	NA
TGTGTCAGCAGCCAATCGATAGGGGGAAACTATGGCTACACCTTC	CVSSQSIGGNYGYTF	TRBJ1-2	NA	TRBV4-2	NA
TGTGCCAGCAGTTACTCGGGACCGGCTTCTCAGCAGTTCTTT	CASSYSGPASQQFF	TRBJ2-1	NA	TRBV6-5	NA
TGTGCCACCAGCAGAGGCCAGATGAACACTGAAGCTTTCTTT	CATSRGQMNTEAFF	TRBJ1-1	NA	TRBV15	NA
TGTGCCAGCAGTGAAAGGGAGGGAAACACCATATATTTT	CASSEREGNTIYF	TRBJ1-3	NA	TRBV25-1	NA
TGTGCCAGTAGTACCCAGTGGCAACCGTGTGGCTACACCTTC	CASSTQWQPCGYTF	TRBJ1-2	NA	TRBV19	NA
TGTGGCAGCAGCCCAACTAGAAACATAGGTACGCAGTATTTT	CGSSPTRNIGTQYF	TRBJ2-3	NA	TRBV11-3	NA
TGTGGCAGCAGTTGGGGGACAGGGAGGGGCGAGCAGTACTTC	CGSSWGTGRGEQYF	TRBJ2-7	TRBD1	TRBV6-5	NA
TGTGCCAGCAGTTTCACGTTGAGTAACAATCAGCCCCAGCATTTT	CASSFTLSNNQPQHF	TRBJ1-5	NA	TRBV12-3/TRBV12-4	NA
TGTGCCAGCAGTCCTGGGACTTCTGTCACTGGCGCTAACGTCCTGACTTTC	CASSPGTSVTGANVLTF	TRBJ2-6	NA	TRBV12-3/TRBV12-4	NA
TGTGCCAGCAGTTATAATTGGGGAGGGACTGAAGCTTTCTTT	CASSYNWGGTEAFF	TRBJ1-1	NA	TRBV5-4	many
TGCAGTGCTAGATGGGGCGTAGAGGGGCAACAGTATTTT	CSARWGVEGQQYF	TRBJ2-3	NA	TRBV20-1	few